One and the same sample provided the 17 T cell receptor beta chains below, sequenced in a study of T cell clonality in common variable immunodeficiency. Here immunoSEQ multiplex PCR was the method, and the copy in TCRdb shows in-frame clones only, minus some. Sampling found 25,000 to 35,000 clones, none seen once. The sample consisted of peripheral blood mononuclear cells. Source of these receptors: a person aged 18 to 75 in good health.

This clone was seen ten or more times. Read sequence stops 3 residues before the CDR3 end, and the germline J gene provides the missing end. The chain is built from TRBV20-1 and TRBJ2-1; 10 bases line up with TRBD2. Germline values: CDR1 DFQATT, CDR2 SNEGSKA (reference sequence). The CDR3 spans 17 residues. The ends lost 3 bases at V and 2 bases at J; junction bases unmatched: 10. Incomplete CDR3 DNA: TGCAGTGCTAGCCCCACGGGGAGCGGGGGGGCCTACAATGAG. It is translated as CSASPTGSGGAYNE. The entire CDR3 sequence reads CSASPTGSGGAYNEQFF.

This clone was counted at least ten times. The read finishes 3 residues shy of the CDR3 end, and the germline J gene is used to complete it. The chain links TRBV19 to TRBJ2-7; D is possibly TRBD1 (5 bases). The CDR3 totals 14 residues. CDR1 LNHDA and CDR2 SQIVND come from the germline V gene (reference sequence). V was cut by 5 bases and J by 4 bases, with 15 bases left in between. CDR3 region: CASSPPGNRYEQYF. The sequenced part of the CDR3 DNA is TGTGCCAGTAGTCCACCAGGGAATAGGTACGAG. Using reference TRBV19 and TRBJ2-7 for the parts outside the CDR3, the full variable domain is DGGITQSPKYLFRKEGQNVTLSCEQNLNHDAMYWYRQDPGQGLRLIYYSQIVNDFQKGDIAEGYSVSREKKESFPLTVTSAQKNPTAFYLCASSPPGNRYEQYFGPGTRLTVT.

Ten or more counts support this clone. The observed sequence ends 3 residues before the CDR3 terminus, with the missing tail filled in from the germline J gene. The chain recombines TRBV6-2 or TRBV6-3 with TRBJ2-7; 7 bases are a match to TRBD1. Germline values: CDR1 MNHEY, CDR2 SVGEGT. CDR3 size: 15 residues. Trimming removed 5 bases from V and 0 bases from J; junction bases left unmatched: 7. The CDR3 DNA, read in part, is TGTGCCAGCAGTCGGACAGGACCCAGCTCCTACGAG. Protein product: CASSRTGPSSYE. The whole CDR3 protein reads CASSRTGPSSYEQYF.

This clone showed up many times. The read halts 3 residues ahead of the CDR3 end, with the missing end drawn from the germline J gene. The rearrangement uses TRBV9 and TRBJ1-4; 9 bases are a match to TRBD1. The CDR3 is 16 amino acids. Germline assignment: CDR1 SGDLS and CDR2 YYNGEE. V was pared by 4 bases and J by 8 bases, with 12 bases of the junction left unmatched. This CDR3 reads CASSPTPRTGEEKLFF. The CDR3 DNA, read in part, is TGTGCCAGCAGCCCAACGCCCCGGACAGGGGAAGAAAAA.

This clone was seen a handful of times. The CDR3 end falls 3 residues outside the read, so it is completed with the germline J gene. V usage is TRBV5-1 and J usage is TRBJ2-7; D gene unclear. The germline CDR1 and CDR2 sequences are SGHRS and YFSETQ. Trimming left V 5 bases short and J 0 bases short, with 9 bases between. The CDR3 consists of 13 residues. CDR3 amino acids: CASSMVGSYEQYF. The sequenced part of the CDR3 DNA is TGCGCCAGCAGTATGGTCGGCTCCTACGAG.

Concerning this clone: The read terminates 3 residues ahead of where the CDR3 ends, so the germline J gene completes it. V usage is TRBV7-6 and J usage is TRBJ2-1, with a possible D match to TRBD2 (6 bases). Per germline, CDR1 SGHVS and CDR2 FNYEAQ. Trimming stripped 5 bases from V and 3 bases from J, with 20 bases between. The CDR3 is made up of 17 amino acids. The sequenced CDR3 bases are TGTGCCAGCAGCCTCCGGGGGACGGGGACGAACTACAATGAG. Amino acid sequence: CASSLRGTGTNYNE. From start to end, the CDR3 is CASSLRGTGTNYNEQFF.

Comments on this clone: The read is 3 residues too short to cover the CDR3 end, so that end is filled in from the germline J gene. The rearrangement links TRBV2 to TRBJ1-5; TRBD1 might be the D (6 bases). The length of the CDR3 is 14 residues. V dropped 5 bases and J dropped 4 bases, with 12 bases sitting between them. The germline V gene encodes CDR1 SNHLY and CDR2 FYNNEI. The part of the CDR3 DNA that was read is TGTGCCAGCAGTCCACAGGGAAAGAATCAGCCC. This translates into CASSPQGKNQP. The whole CDR3 reads CASSPQGKNQPQHF.

This clone has at least ten counts. The read ends 3 residues early relative to the CDR3; the germline J gene fills the gap. V is TRBV7-2 and J is TRBJ1-1; a weak D match, TRBD1 (5 bases). Germline-derived CDR1 and CDR2 are SGHTA and FQGNSA. The V end lost 6 bases, the J end lost 4 bases, and 9 bases lay between the germline ends. The CDR3 has 12 amino acids. The CDR3 region is CASRAGLTEAFF. The part of the CDR3 DNA that was read is TGTGCCAGCAGAGCAGGGCTCACTGAA.

This clone was detected ten times or more. The observed sequence ends 3 residues before the CDR3 terminus, with the missing tail filled in from the germline J gene. V is TRBV5-1 and J is TRBJ2-2; 8 nucleotides line up with TRBD1. Germline V gene data show CDR1 as SGHRS and CDR2 as YFSETQ. The CDR3 has 16 amino acids. J gave up 0 bases and V 0 bases, and 1 base lay outside the gene matches. The CDR3 DNA, read in part, is TGCGCCAGCAGCTTGGCGACAGGGGCGAACACCGGGGAG. Protein sequence: CASSLATGANTGE. In full, the CDR3 is CASSLATGANTGELFF.

In this sample, this clone turned up many times. Sequencing ends 3 residues short of the CDR3 end; the germline J gene provides the rest. The gene calls are TRBV18 and TRBJ1-1; 9 nucleotides match TRBD1. This CDR3 is built from 15 residues. The junction had 1 base not matched to a gene; V was cut back by 2 bases and J by 0 bases. The V gene's germline CDR1 is KGHSH and CDR2 LQKENI. CDR3 DNA, as far as it was read: TGTGCCAGCTCACCAGGACAGGGGCTGAACACTGAA. Translated: CASSPGQGLNTE. The whole CDR3 protein is CASSPGQGLNTEAFF.

This clone has more than one count but fewer than ten. A far larger clone is only one base removed, so a read error is likely. The read ends 3 residues before the CDR3 terminus; that terminus is restored from the germline J gene. The V call is TRBV2, the J call TRBJ2-5, with D possibly matching TRBD1 (6 bases). The germline V gene has CDR1 SNHLY and CDR2 FYNNEI. CDR3 size: 14 residues. Trimming removed 4 bases at V and 2 bases at J, with 11 bases between. Incomplete CDR3 DNA: TGTGCCAGCAGTGGGACGAGGGGGCAAGAGACC. Translation: CASSGTRGQET. The entire CDR3 sequence reads CASSGTRGQETQYF.

In regard to this clone: The sequenced fragment ends 3 residues before the CDR3 boundary, so the rest is inferred from the germline J gene. J is TRBJ2-2 and V is TRBV6-2 or TRBV6-3; D remains unclear. The germline gives CDR1 MNHEY, CDR2 SVGEGT. The CDR3 runs 14 residues. The CDR3 DNA, read in part, is TGTGCCAGCAGAAGATTTGCAACTAATGAAAAG. Protein product: CASRRFATNEK. The complete CDR3 reads CASRRFATNEKLFF.

This clone was picked up a small number of times. Read coverage stops 3 residues before the CDR3 terminus; the germline J gene supplies the remainder. This chain connects TRBV19 to TRBJ2-2, with D possibly TRBD1 on 5 matching bases. The germline gives CDR1 LNHDA, CDR2 SQIVND (reference sequence). V was clipped by 1 base and J by 0 bases, with 9 bases between them. CDR3 length: 16 amino acids. CDR3 in amino acids: CASSIVRQTNTGELFF. The covered CDR3 bases are TGTGCCAGTAGTATAGTCCGACAGACGAACACCGGGGAG. Drawing the rest from reference TRBV19 and TRBJ2-2, the complete variable domain is DGGITQSPKYLFRKEGQNVTLSCEQNLNHDAMYWYRQDPGQGLRLIYYSQIVNDFQKGDIAEGYSVSREKKESFPLTVTSAQKNPTAFYLCASSIVRQTNTGELFFGEGSRLTVL.

This clone occurred many times. The read halts 3 residues ahead of the CDR3 end, with the missing end drawn from the germline J gene. The rearrangement uses TRBV5-4 and TRBJ2-7, with TRBD1 as a possible D gene (5 bases). V lost 1 base, J lost 6 bases, and 8 bases lay in between. Germline assignment: CDR1 SGHNT and CDR2 YYREEE (reference sequence). This CDR3 spans 12 amino acids. CDR3 DNA (partial): TGTGCCAGCAGCTTGTATCAGGGCGAG. This encodes CASSLYQGE. The CDR3, in full, reads CASSLYQGEQYF.

By sample share, this clone is medium-sized (0.01 to 0.1%). Read sequence stops 3 residues before the CDR3 end, and the germline J gene provides the missing end. The V and J genes are TRBV7-2 and TRBJ1-3; 7 nucleotides agree with TRBD1. The CDR3 consists of 15 residues. Trimming at V came to 1 base and at J to 2 bases, leaving 2 bases not matched to a gene. Germline loops: CDR1 SGHTA, CDR2 FQGNSA. The sequenced CDR3 bases are TGTGCCAGCAGCTTAGTGGGGACAGCTGGAAACACC. The encoded protein is CASSLVGTAGNT. The full CDR3 reads CASSLVGTAGNTIYF.

This clone appeared many times. The sequence runs out 3 residues before the end of the CDR3; the remainder is reconstructed from the germline J gene. The chain joins TRBV29-1 to TRBJ1-3; D might be TRBD1 (5 bases). Germline assignment: CDR1 SQVTM and CDR2 ANQGSEA. V was cut by 7 bases and J by 7 bases, with 17 bases left in between. This CDR3 contains 13 residues. The CDR3 loop is CSAFVDNLNTIYF. The DNA read from the CDR3 is TGCAGCGCCTTCGTGGACAATTTGAACACC.

In this sample, this clone turned up many times. The read gets to within 3 residues of the CDR3 end, and the germline J gene fills in the rest. This sequence joins TRBV28 and TRBJ2-7, with D perhaps matching TRBD1 (5 bases). Per germline, CDR1 MDHEN and CDR2 SYDVKM. This CDR3 comprises 16 residues. Trimming took 1 base from V and 1 from J, leaving 14 bases between them. The part of the CDR3 DNA that was read is TGTGCCAGCAGTTTATCCGCACGGAGACAGTCCTACGAG. Protein: CASSLSARRQSYE. The entire CDR3 reads CASSLSARRQSYEQYF.